These 24 T cell receptor beta chains originate from one sample sequenced in a study of identical twins. TCRdb re-called the 5' RACE reads through MiXCR, storing one row per CDR3 protein. The sample has fewer than 800,000 distinct CDR3 sequences, about 7% seen once. These data also formed part of another study, on yellow fever vaccine responses in identical twins.

The sequenced sample was PBMCs. These receptors were obtained from a woman under 30 in good health.

The chain recombines TRBV18 with TRBJ2-1; D may be TRBD2 (6 bases). Trimming cost V 0 bases and J 8 bases, with 14 bases left between them. The CDR3 runs 15 residues. Germline V CDR1 and CDR2: KGHSH, LQKENI. The CDR3 loop is CASSPPGLPNDEQFF. CDR3 sequence (DNA): TGTGCCAGCTCACCACCGGGACTCCCAAATGATGAGCAGTTCTTC.

This CDR3 is CASSEAGPRDTQYF. The CDR3 region has the DNA TGTGCCAGCAGTGAAGCGGGTCCCCGGGATACGCAGTATTTT. The chain employs TRBV2 and TRBJ2-3, with D unclear. V was cut by 0 bases and J by 6 bases, with 10 bases left in between. The CDR3 extends over 14 amino acids. In germline, CDR1 is SNHLY, CDR2 FYNNEI. The full variable domain, its missing parts supplied by reference TRBV2 and TRBJ2-3, is EPEVTQTPSHQVTQMGQEVILRCVPISNHLYFYWYRQILGQKVEFLVSFYNNEISEKSEIFDDQFSVERPDGSNFTLKIRSTKLEDSAMYFCASSEAGPRDTQYFGPGTRLTVL.

The sample holds a few counts of this clonotype. The V gene is TRBV2, the J gene TRBJ2-5; D is undetermined. This CDR3 comprises 14 residues. Germline CDR1 reads SNHLY; CDR2 reads FYNNEI. V lost 8 bases, J lost 1 base, and 14 bases lay in between. CDR3 protein: CASRKKGLQETQYF. CDR3 in DNA: TGTGCCAGCCGAAAAAAGGGCCTCCAAGAGACCCAGTACTTC.

This clonotype was picked up many times. The chain has TRBV12-3 or TRBV12-4 and TRBJ2-1, with D perhaps being TRBD1 or TRBD2 (5 bases each). V was shortened by 8 bases and J by 2 bases, with 13 bases between the two germline ends. The CDR3 consists of 14 residues. In DNA, the CDR3 is TGTGCCAGCGGCCCCCGGGGCGCCTACAATGAGCAGTTCTTC. Residues: CASGPRGAYNEQFF.

The rearrangement joins TRBV24-1 to TRBJ2-2; D is tentatively TRBD1 or TRBD2 (5 bases each). The CDR3 is 15 amino acids. V was pared by 4 bases and J by 5 bases, with 13 bases between. The germline V gene encodes CDR1 KGHDR and CDR2 SFDVKD. The CDR3 here is CATSDSGASTGELFF. CDR3 DNA: TGTGCCACCAGTGACTCCGGGGCTTCAACCGGGGAGCTGTTTTTT.

This clonotype showed up just a few times. The V and J genes are TRBV2 and TRBJ1-2; 7 bases are a match to TRBD1. Germline V lookup: CDR1 SNHLY, CDR2 FYNNEI. The CDR3 spans 14 residues. V dropped 3 bases and J dropped 8; count of bases not matched to a gene: 9. CDR3 bases: TGTGCCAGCAGTGACGAGGGGGCGATAACCGGCTACACCTTC. Translating it yields CASSDEGAITGYTF.

The rearrangement uses TRBV10-2 and TRBJ1-5; 8 bases agree with TRBD1. The CDR3 is made up of 15 amino acids. Germline CDR1 and CDR2: WSHSY and SAAADI. The V gene end was trimmed by 4 bases and the J gene end by 6 bases; junction bases not matched to a gene: 8. CDR3 coding DNA: TGCGCCAGCAGTGTACAGGGGGAACCAGGTCAGCCCCAGCATTTT. It specifies CASSVQGEPGQPQHF.

The chain has TRBV12-3 or TRBV12-4 and TRBJ2-5, with D maybe TRBD2 (6 bases). Between the trimmed V and J ends, which lost 4 bases and 0 bases, there was a span of 27 bases. This CDR3 contains 20 residues. Here the CDR3 reads CASSSPEDRRGISYQETQYF. CDR3 coding DNA: TGTGCCAGCAGTTCACCCGAAGACCGCCGGGGGATATCGTACCAAGAGACCCAGTACTTC.

This chain links TRBV4-1 with TRBJ2-3; 10 bases are a match to TRBD2. Germline-derived CDR1 and CDR2 are MGHRA and YSYEKL. The CDR3 consists of 18 residues. Trimming at V came to 0 bases and at J to 2 bases, leaving 8 bases not matched to a gene. CDR3 sequence: CASSQDLPLAGNTDTQYF. For the CDR3, the DNA is TGCGCCAGCAGCCAAGATCTTCCACTAGCGGGGAACACAGATACGCAGTATTTT.

Ten or more counts support this clonotype. This chain uses TRBV7-9 with TRBJ2-4, with 8 bases identical to TRBD2. Germline V gene lookup returns CDR1 SEHNR and CDR2 FQNEAQ (reference sequence). The V gene end was trimmed by 5 bases and the J gene end by 2 bases; junction bases not matched to a gene: 11. The CDR3 length is 17 residues. CDR3 protein: CASSDNLAGSPKNIQYF. CDR3 in DNA: TGTGCCAGCAGCGACAACTTAGCGGGATCTCCCAAAAACATTCAGTACTTC.

This clonotype was found a few times. The J gene is TRBJ1-2, the V gene TRBV20-1, with 8 positions matching TRBD1. There are 17 residues in the CDR3. The junction had 11 bases not matched to a gene; V was cut back by 0 bases and J by 2 bases. Germline lookup yields CDR1 DFQATT and CDR2 SNEGSKA (reference sequence). The CDR3 region is CSARDGRDRRPNYGYTF. DNA for the CDR3: TGCAGTGCTAGAGATGGCCGGGACAGGCGCCCCAACTATGGCTACACCTTC.

This clonotype was seen at least ten times. The genes are TRBV7-2 and TRBJ2-1; D not resolved. Deletions cut 0 bases from V and 10 bases from J, with 4 bases between. Looked up from germline, CDR1 is SGHTA and CDR2 is FQGNSA. The CDR3 runs to 11 residues. DNA for the CDR3: TGTGCCAGCAGCTTAGCAAGGGAGCAGTTCTTC. This gives the protein CASSLAREQFF.

There are a few counts of this clonotype. V is TRBV29-1 and J is TRBJ2-3; D not resolved. Germline CDR1 and CDR2: SQVTM and ANQGSEA. CDR3 size: 14 residues. Trimming took off 4 bases at V and 5 bases at J, with 16 bases between the two ends. CDR3 loop: CSVGRLLARDTQYF. The CDR3 DNA sequence: TGCAGCGTTGGTCGGTTGTTAGCAAGAGATACGCAGTATTTT.

V usage is TRBV5-1 and J usage is TRBJ2-5; D call uncertain. Deletions cut 0 bases from V and 2 bases from J, with 8 bases between. The length of the CDR3 is 14 residues. Germline V lookup: CDR1 SGHRS, CDR2 YFSETQ. The CDR3 protein is CASSLAYKQETQYF. CDR3 nucleotides: TGCGCCAGCAGCTTGGCTTACAAACAAGAGACCCAGTACTTC. Using reference TRBV5-1 and TRBJ2-5 for the parts outside the CDR3, the full variable domain is KAGVTQTPRYLIKTRGQQVTLSCSPISGHRSVSWYQQTPGQGLQFLFEYFSETQRNKGNFPGRFSGRQFSNSRSEMNVSTLELGDSALYLCASSLAYKQETQYFGPGTRLLVL.

The genes are TRBV5-5 and TRBJ2-1, with 11 nucleotides matching TRBD2. V dropped 4 bases and J dropped 1; count of bases not matched to a gene: 7. There are 17 residues in the CDR3. The germline gives CDR1 SGHKS, CDR2 YYEKEE (reference sequence). The CDR3, as DNA: TGTGCCAGCAGCCCCGAGGGACTAGCGGATTCCTACAATGAGCAGTTCTTC. It yields the protein CASSPEGLADSYNEQFF. The whole variable domain, remainder taken from reference TRBV5-5 and TRBJ2-1, is DAGVTQSPTHLIKTRGQQVTLRCSPISGHKSVSWYQQVLGQGPQFIFQYYEKEERGRGNFPDRFSARQFPNYSSELNVNALLLGDSALYLCASSPEGLADSYNEQFFGPGTRLTVL.

This clonotype was seen a handful of times. The rearrangement joins TRBV5-1 to TRBJ2-1, with TRBD2 matching over 9 bases. CDR3 size: 15 residues. Germline CDR1 and CDR2: SGHRS and YFSETQ. Trimming at V came to 5 bases and at J to 0 bases, leaving 3 bases not matched to a gene. The CDR3 here is CASRSSGSSYNEQFF. In DNA, the CDR3 is TGCGCCAGCAGAAGTAGCGGGAGCTCCTACAATGAGCAGTTCTTC.

This clonotype was observed a handful of times. The V gene is TRBV20-1, the J gene TRBJ1-1; 7 bases map to TRBD1. CDR1 is DFQATT and CDR2 is SNEGSKA in the germline V gene (reference sequence). The length of the CDR3 is 17 residues. V lost 0 bases, J lost 1 base, and 11 bases stayed unmatched. CDR3 sequence: CSARDYRMAGGNTEAFF. In DNA, the CDR3 is TGCAGTGCTAGAGATTACCGAATGGCAGGGGGGAACACTGAAGCTTTCTTT.

In this sample, this clonotype turned up many times. The chain joins TRBV12-3 or TRBV12-4 to TRBJ2-2; 12 bases match TRBD1. V was clipped by 6 bases and J by 4 bases; unmatched bases: 3. The CDR3 is 15 amino acids. The CDR3 DNA is TGTGCCAGCAGCCTGGGACAGGGGGCCACCGGGGAGCTGTTTTTT. Protein product: CASSLGQGATGELFF.

This clonotype has more than one count but fewer than ten. The J gene is TRBJ2-3, the V gene TRBV5-1; possible D gene TRBD1, 6 bases. The germline V and J ends were trimmed by 5 bases and 0 bases, with 13 bases remaining between them. Germline lookup yields CDR1 SGHRS and CDR2 YFSETQ. This CDR3 region has 15 residues. DNA for the CDR3: TGCGCCAGCAGTTCCGGGACACTGAGCACAGATACGCAGTATTTT. This translates into CASSSGTLSTDTQYF.

This clonotype was picked up a small number of times. The V and J genes are TRBV5-1 and TRBJ2-2; 7 positions match TRBD1. Germline CDR1 reads SGHRS; CDR2 reads YFSETQ. With 4 bases clipped from V and 7 bases from J, the junction kept 16 bases outside the gene matches. The length of the CDR3 is 17 residues. CDR3 loop: CASSPWWLTGFDGELFF. CDR3 DNA: TGCGCCAGCAGCCCTTGGTGGTTGACAGGGTTTGACGGGGAGCTGTTTTTT.

This clonotype was seen ten or more times. This sequence joins TRBV5-6 and TRBJ2-5, with D possibly TRBD1 on 6 matching bases. The germline V gene encodes CDR1 SGHDT and CDR2 YYEEEE. V dropped 7 bases and J dropped 4 bases, with 23 bases sitting between them. This CDR3 has 16 amino acids. The CDR3 coding sequence is TGTGCCAGCGGAGCGTGGCGGCACAGGGATGTAGAGACCCAGTACTTC. This sequence encodes CASGAWRHRDVETQYF.

This clonotype was detected a few times. CDR3 region: CASSKPGAEEQFF. The CDR3, as DNA: TGTGCCAGCAGCAAACCGGGGGCGGAGGAGCAGTTCTTC. The rearrangement links TRBV6-6 to TRBJ2-1; D may be TRBD1 or TRBD2 (6 bases each). Trimming shortened V by 6 bases and J by 10 bases, and 16 bases separated the two germline ends. Germline V gene lookup returns CDR1 MNHNY and CDR2 SVGAGI (reference sequence). This CDR3 has 13 residues.

CDR3 amino acids: CASSPDRAASGYTF. DNA for the CDR3: TGTGCCAGCAGCCCGGACAGGGCCGCGAGTGGCTACACCTTC. This sequence joins TRBV12-3 or TRBV12-4 and TRBJ1-2, with TRBD1 matching 8 bases. The CDR3 runs 14 residues. V lost 6 bases to trimming and J lost 7 bases; unmatched junction nucleotides: 10.

This clonotype was found a few times. CDR3 bases: TGTGCCAGCAGCCAGCGGGGGGAAGGAGATACGCAGTATTTT. This codes for CASSQRGEGDTQYF. V and J are TRBV12-3 or TRBV12-4 and TRBJ2-3; 9 nucleotides align to TRBD2. V shed 6 bases, J shed 5 bases, and the junction held 6 bases outside the gene matches. The CDR3 sequence is 14 residues long.